This section outlines one TCR beta chain sequence together with its context. Its antigen is currently not known. Nothing much larger sits one base from this clone, and base qualities are not available. The source of the sample is a study of blood T cell repertoires in COVID-19 (dated by TCRdb to about 2020). Background for the entire study: Samples from collaborators originated in the United States, Italy and Spain and spanned both the acute and convalescent phases of COVID-19. The prospective study material was composed of cDNA or gDNA derived from T cells, B-cell-depleted T cells, or PBMCs. The dataset comprised deeply sampled blood TCRbeta repertoires from subjects exposed to, actively infected with, or recovered from COVID-19. The repertoires were made available in a free public database intended to serve as a resource for research on the immune response to SARS-CoV-2. The samples were drawn from the first 160 participants of the ongoing ImmuneRACE study and from roughly 1,300 subjects provided by 6 global collaborators. Nearly every sample came with metadata listing a de-identified subject ID, COVID-19 status, age in years and sex. Where available, HLA class I and class II types were obtained from metadata supplied by the sample provider rather than from assay-based typing.

The CDR3 runs 15 amino acids, cysteine and phenylalanine included. The kept DNA is CDR3 alone, 45 bases in frame from the first base. Cut back by 5 bases and 0 bases, the V and J ends lie 14 bases apart. As encoded in the germline V gene, CDR1 is SGHDN while CDR2 is FVKESK. Broad study findings and their caveats: How much clinical and demographic metadata was included differed by source and by participant, and the metadata was provided uncurated.

TCRbeta CDR3 regions were amplified from genomic DNA by means of the immunoSEQ Assay, a bias-controlled multiplex PCR. As for the authors' bioinformatics: Nucleated cell counts per sample were estimated from amplification of reference gene primers within the assay. Sequence reads were collapsed and filtered to measure the absolute abundance of every unique TCRbeta CDR3 rearrangement. For each sample, productive Simpson clonality was calculated as the square root of Simpson's diversity index over productive rearrangements. In TCRdb, the immuneACCESS table is reduced to in-frame sequences with V and J assigned. These tables do not hold every clone; where another copy was compared, an unresolved V gene accounts for under half, and the others remain unexplained. From that table come the V and J calls and clone size; the DNA was used to work out D and trimming. Here the sample has some 99,000 clones; about 86% occur a single time. The biggest ten clones account for approximately 13% of the sample.

Whole blood was collected in K2EDTA tubes by collaborating institutions according to the institutions' own protocols. For TCRbeta analysis, collaborator samples were shipped as frozen whole blood, as isolated PBMCs, or as DNA extracted from either sample type. The source of this sequence is an older woman in a cohort sampled during active or convalescent COVID-19. Sequencing was carried out using peripheral blood. The chain employs TRBV14 and TRBJ2-7; a weak D assignment points to TRBD2 (5 bases agree). The CDR3 reads as follows: CASSYSGLNSYEQYF. The DNA reads as follows: TGTGCCAGCAGCTACTCCGGACTGAACTCCTACGAGCAGTACTTC.